The rows below give T cell receptor beta chains drawn from one sample of a study of vaccination and CD4 T cells after COVID-19. Their specific antigens are unknown. TCRdb analysed the PCR reads with MiXCR anew, one entry per CDR3 protein. The profile shows some 14,000 distinct CDR3 sequences, roughly two fifths of them singletons. Source: CD4+ T cells from blood, cultured in vitro, taken after SARS-CoV-2 vaccination. The receptors here all came from a human donor who had recovered from COVID-19. Each CDR3 is given with its conserved first and last residue. D genes are given only for firm matches. Clone size is not always given. Where it is, it says once, few, many or a class for expanded clones.

j_call | d_call | v_call | clone_size | cdr3_length | cdr3_aa | cdr3_nt
TRBJ1-2 | NA | TRBV11-2 | NA | 15 | CASSLDAGFDYGYTF | TGTGCCAGCAGCTTAGATGCTGGATTCGACTATGGCTACACCTTC
TRBJ2-7 | NA | TRBV6-5 | NA | 12 | CASSSQMGEQYF | TGTGCCAGCAGTTCGCAGATGGGCGAGCAGTACTTC
TRBJ2-7 | TRBD2 | TRBV20-1 | NA | 13 | CSASAGGTYEQYF | TGCAGTGCCTCCGCGGGGGGGACCTACGAGCAGTACTTC
TRBJ1-5 | NA | TRBV6-1 | few | 14 | CASSEPGSNQPQHF | TGTGCCAGCAGTGAACCTGGGAGCAATCAGCCCCAGCATTTT
TRBJ2-1 | TRBD2 | TRBV20-1 | few | 17 | CSARHLSGASSYNEQFF | TGCAGTGCTAGGCACCTAAGCGGGGCAAGCTCCTACAATGAGCAGTTCTTC
TRBJ1-1 | NA | TRBV7-2 | NA | 12 | CASSSTGTEAFF | TGTGCCAGCAGCTCAACAGGCACTGAAGCTTTCTTT
TRBJ1-1 | NA | TRBV6-5 | few | 15 | CASSYVGYMNTEAFF | TGTGCCAGCAGTTACGTTGGCTACATGAACACTGAAGCTTTCTTT
TRBJ1-5 | NA | TRBV6-4 | few | 8 | CARQPQHF | TGTGCCAGGCAGCCCCAGCATTTT
TRBJ2-1 | TRBD1 | TRBV12-3/TRBV12-4 | NA | 13 | CASSPGQDNEQFF | TGTGCCAGCAGTCCGGGACAGGACAATGAGCAGTTCTTC
TRBJ2-7 | NA | TRBV11-3 | medium-sized | 14 | CASSSAGPAGEQYF | TGTGCCAGCAGCTCGGCCGGGCCCGCGGGCGAGCAGTACTTC
TRBJ2-2 | NA | TRBV6-1 | NA | 12 | CASSRNTGELFF | TGTGCCAGCAGTCGCAACACCGGGGAGCTGTTTTTT
TRBJ2-7 | TRBD2 | TRBV20-1 | NA | 16 | CSARGFSSGRSNEQYF | TGCAGTGCTAGAGGTTTCTCTAGCGGGAGGAGCAACGAGCAGTACTTC
TRBJ1-2 | NA | TRBV20-1 | NA | 14 | CSARDSGGNYGYTF | TGCAGTGCTAGAGATTCTGGAGGGAACTATGGCTACACCTTC
TRBJ2-5 | NA | TRBV19 | few | 15 | CASSIGDRFQETQYF | TGTGCCAGTAGTATAGGGGACCGTTTCCAAGAGACCCAGTACTTC
TRBJ2-2 | NA | TRBV24-1 | NA | 14 | CATQPGPVGGELFF | TGTGCCACCCAACCCGGCCCAGTGGGCGGGGAGCTGTTTTTT
TRBJ2-2 | NA | TRBV6-2/TRBV6-3 | NA | 14 | CASSDPSITGELFF | TGTGCCAGCAGTGACCCCTCCATTACCGGGGAGCTGTTTTTT
TRBJ2-5 | TRBD2 | TRBV5-1 | NA | 14 | CASSFRGGEETQYF | TGCGCCAGCAGCTTCCGCGGGGGGGAAGAGACCCAGTACTTC
TRBJ1-2 | NA | TRBV10-3 | few | 12 | CAAGRTNYGYTF | TGTGCCGCAGGCAGGACAAACTATGGCTACACCTTC
TRBJ2-5 | NA | TRBV20-1 | few | 14 | CSASSAGRGETQYF | TGCAGTGCTAGCTCAGCGGGAAGGGGGGAGACCCAGTACTTC
TRBJ2-3 | NA | TRBV7-2 | few | 14 | CASSFQRRTDTQYF | TGTGCCAGCAGCTTCCAGAGACGCACAGATACGCAGTATTTT
TRBJ2-7 | NA | TRBV2 | few | 15 | CASSEAGLGQVEQYF | TGTGCCAGCAGTGAAGCCGGGCTAGGTCAGGTGGAGCAGTACTTC
TRBJ2-3 | TRBD2 | TRBV28 | few | 13 | CASRIAGGDTQYF | TGTGCCAGCAGGATAGCGGGAGGAGATACGCAGTATTTT
TRBJ2-7 | TRBD2 | TRBV7-9 | NA | 17 | CASSTGGLAGDSYEQYF | TGTGCCAGCAGCACCGGGGGACTAGCGGGCGACTCCTACGAGCAGTACTTC
TRBJ2-3 | NA | TRBV6-1 | NA | 16 | CASRNLGIFRGDTQYF | TGTGCCAGCAGAAACCTCGGTATATTTCGGGGAGATACGCAGTATTTT
TRBJ1-1 | TRBD1 | TRBV28 | NA | 12 | CASSPPGTGISF | TGTGCCAGCAGTCCTCCTGGGACAGGGATTTCCTTT
TRBJ2-3 | TRBD2 | TRBV28 | NA | 15 | CASTASGMSTDTQYF | TGTGCCAGCACTGCTAGCGGAATGAGCACAGATACGCAGTATTTT
TRBJ1-1 | NA | TRBV5-1 | NA | 14 | CASSLGIDNTEAFF | TGCGCCAGCAGCTTGGGAATTGATAACACTGAAGCTTTCTTT
TRBJ1-1 | TRBD1 | TRBV10-3 | NA | 15 | CAISARQGRDTEAFF | TGTGCCATCAGTGCCCGACAGGGGAGGGACACTGAAGCTTTCTTT
TRBJ2-3 | TRBD2 | TRBV20-1 | NA | 17 | CSASLGLAGGSTDTQYF | TGCAGTGCTAGTTTGGGACTAGCGGGGGGTAGCACAGATACGCAGTATTTT
TRBJ2-7 | TRBD2 | TRBV7-8 | NA | 15 | CASRRGTSGSYEQYF | TGTGCCAGCAGGAGAGGGACTAGCGGGAGCTACGAGCAGTACTTC
TRBJ1-2 | NA | TRBV6-2/TRBV6-3 | NA | 16 | CASSYSSVLANYGYTF | TGTGCCAGCAGTTACTCCAGCGTCCTAGCGAACTATGGCTACACCTTC
TRBJ1-1 | NA | TRBV5-1 | few | 14 | CASSTRPGETEAFF | TGCGCCAGCAGCACAAGACCGGGGGAAACTGAAGCTTTCTTT
TRBJ1-2 | NA | TRBV20-1 | few | 12 | CSATRGAYGYTF | TGCAGCGCCACAAGGGGGGCCTATGGCTACACCTTC
TRBJ1-6 | NA | TRBV9 | few | 16 | CASSVRGAGGNSPLHF | TGTGCCAGCAGCGTAAGGGGGGCCGGTGGGAATTCACCCCTCCACTTT
TRBJ1-5 | NA | TRBV6-2/TRBV6-3 | few | 15 | CASSYVGRPNQPQHF | TGTGCCAGCAGTTACGTGGGCAGGCCCAATCAGCCCCAGCATTTT
TRBJ1-2 | NA | TRBV10-2 | NA | 16 | CASSESTLGRDYGYTF | TGCGCCAGCAGTGAGTCGACTTTGGGCAGGGACTATGGCTACACCTTC
TRBJ1-6 | NA | TRBV19 | NA | 17 | CASSIRDTSSYNSPLHF | TGTGCCAGTAGTATACGAGACACTAGCTCCTATAATTCACCCCTCCACTTT
TRBJ1-5 | NA | TRBV12-3/TRBV12-4 | once | 13 | CASSDSLNQPQHF | TGTGCCAGCAGCGACAGTCTCAATCAGCCCCAGCATTTT
TRBJ1-2 | TRBD1 | TRBV20-1 | NA | 14 | CSARVSGQGNGYTF | TGCAGTGCTAGGGTATCGGGACAGGGGAATGGCTACACCTTC
TRBJ1-2 | NA | TRBV4-3 | once | 15 | CASSQEPAGAYGYTF | TGCGCCAGCAGCCAAGAGCCGGCGGGGGCCTATGGCTACACCTTC
TRBJ2-1 | TRBD2 | TRBV7-9 | NA | 15 | CASSLGIAGYNEQFF | TGTGCCAGCAGCTTAGGGATAGCGGGGTACAATGAGCAGTTCTTC
TRBJ1-2 | TRBD1 | TRBV20-1 | NA | 13 | CSAYFRGFYGYTF | TGCAGTGCTTATTTCAGGGGGTTCTATGGCTACACCTTC
TRBJ1-6 | TRBD1 | TRBV29-1 | NA | 14 | CSVAGPGQDSPLHF | TGCAGCGTAGCTGGACCGGGACAGGATTCACCCCTCCACTTT
TRBJ1-1 | NA | TRBV20-1 | NA | 14 | CSARDFRGHTEAFF | TGCAGTGCTAGAGATTTTCGGGGACACACTGAAGCTTTCTTT
TRBJ2-7 | NA | TRBV20-1 | NA | 17 | CSARDRSERLDSYEQYF | TGCAGTGCTAGAGATCGATCCGAGCGGCTCGACTCCTACGAGCAGTACTTC
TRBJ1-2 | NA | TRBV19 | few | 13 | CASSPLGVGGYTF | TGTGCCAGTAGCCCCCTGGGGGTGGGCGGCTACACCTTC
TRBJ2-7 | TRBD2 | TRBV6-2/TRBV6-3 | few | 14 | CASSRTSGAGEQYF | TGTGCCAGCAGCCGGACTAGCGGGGCCGGCGAGCAGTACTTC
TRBJ2-5 | TRBD2 | TRBV18 | NA | 15 | CASSLSGGARETQYF | TGTGCCAGCTCCCTTAGCGGGGGGGCACGAGAGACCCAGTACTTC
TRBJ1-2 | NA | TRBV20-1 | NA | 13 | CSARLGLSYGYTF | TGCAGTGCTCGGCTGGGCCTCTCCTATGGCTACACCTTC
TRBJ1-1 | NA | TRBV5-6 | NA | 13 | CASSRGPNTEAFF | TGTGCCAGCAGCCGGGGCCCGAACACTGAAGCTTTCTTT
TRBJ2-1 | TRBD2 | TRBV9 | NA | 12 | CASSALAGGLYF | TGTGCCAGCAGCGCCTTAGCGGGGGGCCTCTACTTC
TRBJ2-7 | TRBD2 | TRBV12-3/TRBV12-4 | NA | 15 | CASSLGGLESYEQYF | TGTGCCAGCAGCCTAGGGGGACTAGAGTCCTACGAGCAGTACTTC
TRBJ1-1 | NA | TRBV28 | few | 14 | CASSMRGVNTEAFF | TGTGCCAGCAGTATGCGGGGCGTGAACACTGAAGCTTTCTTT
TRBJ2-7 | NA | TRBV6-5 | NA | 15 | CASSSRSGTPFSTYF | TGTGCCAGCAGTTCTCGCTCCGGGACCCCTTTTTCCACGTACTTC
TRBJ2-3 | TRBD2 | TRBV20-1 | NA | 15 | CSASLPGGRTDTQYF | TGCAGTGCTAGCCTCCCGGGGGGTAGGACAGATACGCAGTATTTT